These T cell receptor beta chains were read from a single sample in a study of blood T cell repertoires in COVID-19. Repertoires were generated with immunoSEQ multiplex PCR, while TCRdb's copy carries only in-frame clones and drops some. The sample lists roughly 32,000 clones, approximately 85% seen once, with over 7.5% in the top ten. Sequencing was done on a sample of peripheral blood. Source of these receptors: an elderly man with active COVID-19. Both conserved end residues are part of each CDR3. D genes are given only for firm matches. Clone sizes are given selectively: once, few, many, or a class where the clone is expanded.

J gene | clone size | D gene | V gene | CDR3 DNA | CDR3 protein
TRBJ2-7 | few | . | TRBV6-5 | TGTGCCAGCAGGTCACAGGGTCCTATAGCAGGCGAGCAGTACTTC | CASRSQGPIAGEQYF
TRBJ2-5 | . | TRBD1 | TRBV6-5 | TGTGCCAGCAGGAGGGACAGGGTCCAAGAGACCCAGTACTTC | CASRRDRVQETQYF
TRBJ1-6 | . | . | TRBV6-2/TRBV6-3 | TGTGCCAGCAGTTTAACAAATTCACCCCTCCACTTT | CASSLTNSPLHF
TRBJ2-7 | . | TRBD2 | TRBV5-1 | TGCGCCAGCAGCTTGGACGGGACTAGTTACAACGAGCAGTACTTC | CASSLDGTSYNEQYF
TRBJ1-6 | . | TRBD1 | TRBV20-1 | TGCAGTGCTAGTTGGTTAAGTGGGACAGGGTTCCCACCCCTCCACTTT | CSASWLSGTGFPPLHF
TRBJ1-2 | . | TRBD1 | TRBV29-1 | TGCAGCGCGGGACGACAGGGGGTTCCATCTGGCTACACCTTC | CSAGRQGVPSGYTF
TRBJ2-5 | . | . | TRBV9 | TGTGCCAGCAGCGGAGGGCCCGGAGAGACCCAGTACTTC | CASSGGPGETQYF
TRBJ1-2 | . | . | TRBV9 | TGTGCCAGCAGCGTAGCCGGGGTGGGCTACACCTTC | CASSVAGVGYTF
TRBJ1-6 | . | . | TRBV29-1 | TGCAGCGTCGGCGACAAGCCGAATTCACCCCTCCACTTT | CSVGDKPNSPLHF
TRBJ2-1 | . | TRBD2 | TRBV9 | TGTGCCAGCAGCACAGCGGGGGACCACAATGAGCAGTTCTTC | CASSTAGDHNEQFF
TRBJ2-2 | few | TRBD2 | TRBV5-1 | TGCGCCAGCAGCACCGCGGGGGGACCTAACACCGGGGAGCTGTTTTTT | CASSTAGGPNTGELFF
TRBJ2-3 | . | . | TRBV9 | TGTGCCAGCAGCACCGGTAGTGGGGGGAACACAGATACGCAGTATTTT | CASSTGSGGNTDTQYF
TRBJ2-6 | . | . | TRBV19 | TGTGCCAGTAGTCCGTCCTCTGGGGCCAACGTCCTGACTTTC | CASSPSSGANVLTF
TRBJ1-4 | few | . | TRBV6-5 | TGTGCCAGCAAGGAGGGCAGGACACGTGAAAAACTGTTTTTT | CASKEGRTREKLFF
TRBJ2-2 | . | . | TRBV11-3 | TGTGCCAGCAGCTTAGATCTCGGCGGGGAGCTGTTTTTT | CASSLDLGGELFF
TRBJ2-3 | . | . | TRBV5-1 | TGCGCCAGCAGCTTAGCGGCCCGCACAGATACGCAGTATTTT | CASSLAARTDTQYF
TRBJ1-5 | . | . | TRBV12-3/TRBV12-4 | TGTGCCAGCAGTTTGGCTGAAGATCAGCCCCAGCATTTT | CASSLAEDQPQHF
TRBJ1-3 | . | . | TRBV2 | TGTGCCAGCAGTGCTCAAAGGGAGGACACCATATATTTT | CASSAQREDTIYF
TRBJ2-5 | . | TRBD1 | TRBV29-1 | TGCAGCGTTGAAGACCGGGACAGGGTCGTTCGTGAGACCCAGTACTTC | CSVEDRDRVVRETQYF
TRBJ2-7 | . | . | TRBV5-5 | TGTGCCAGCAGCCCTTTGATCGGGGAAGAGCAGTACTTC | CASSPLIGEEQYF
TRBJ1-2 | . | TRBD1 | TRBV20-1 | TGCAGTGCTAGTGGGGGGACAGTGAACGGCTACACCTTC | CSASGGTVNGYTF
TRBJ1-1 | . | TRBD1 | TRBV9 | TGTGCCAGCAGCCGGGACAGTGAAGCTTTCTTT | CASSRDSEAFF
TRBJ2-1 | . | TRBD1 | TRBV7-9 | TGTGCCAGCAGCGCTACCGGGACAGGTTACAATGAGCAGTTCTTC | CASSATGTGYNEQFF
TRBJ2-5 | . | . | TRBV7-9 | TGTGCCAGCAAGTCGTCTTGGAGACAAGAGACCCAGTACTTC | CASKSSWRQETQYF
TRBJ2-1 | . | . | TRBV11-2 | TGTGCCAGCAGCCCCCGCACAGGGAGCTCCTACAATGAGCAGTTCTTC | CASSPRTGSSYNEQFF
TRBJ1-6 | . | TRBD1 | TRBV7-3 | TGTGCCAGCAGCTGGACAGGCGCAGGGAATTCACCCCTCCACTTT | CASSWTGAGNSPLHF
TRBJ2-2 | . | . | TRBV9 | TGTGCCAGCAGCGGGGGAGGCACCGGGGAGCTGTTTTTT | CASSGGGTGELFF
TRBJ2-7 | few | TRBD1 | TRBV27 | TGTGCCAGCCATAAACAGGGGAGCTCCTACGAGCAGTACTTC | CASHKQGSSYEQYF